This T cell receptor beta chain was sequenced during a study of OX40 agonist ivuxolimab in advanced cancers. Study-wide context: Ivuxolimab was an agonistic, fully human IgG2 monoclonal antibody directed against OX40 (CD134), a costimulatory receptor. Of the roughly 54 dose-escalation patients, hepatocellular carcinoma was present in about 20, melanoma in approximately 15, renal cell carcinoma in 9 and head and neck cancer in 9. The paper describes the monotherapy dose-escalation part (N = 52 patients) of the phase I trial of ivuxolimab. Intravenous ivuxolimab was administered to patients every 2 weeks at six dose levels: 0.01, 0.1, 0.3, 1.5, 3 and 10 mg/kg. Peripheral TCRbeta sequencing was intended to test whether TCR sequence diversity was altered and clonal T-cell expansion was caused by ivuxolimab. Patients were allowed to have had prior anti-PD-1, anti-PD-L1 or anti-CTLA-4 therapy, and around 40% of the dose-escalation patients had previously received checkpoint inhibitors. In the dose-escalation cohort, 75% to 85% of patients were male, and the mean age was 60 years with a range of about 23 to 79. Partial responses were achieved by three dose-escalation patients, of whom one had hepatocellular carcinoma and two had cutaneous melanoma.

Patients with autoimmune disease history or receiving systemic immunosuppression were excluded from the trial. In every dose cohort, peripheral blood was drawn for TCR sequencing at baseline, cycle 4 day 1, and cycle 7 day 1. The samples were taken from a phase I, first-in-human, multicenter, open-label dose-escalation trial of ivuxolimab. Adults with locally advanced or metastatic head and neck squamous cell, hepatocellular, melanoma or renal cell carcinoma were enrolled in the trial. Before TCR sequencing, CD4+ T cells and CD8+ T cells from peripheral blood were sorted into separate populations. CDR1 and CDR2 were assigned from the germline V gene (reference sequence) as LNHDA and SQIVND. The CDR3 covers 17 residues, taking in both the cysteine and the phenylalanine. Only CDR3 DNA is held: 51 bases, read in frame from base 1. The V end gives up 9 bases and the J end 0 bases, leaving 16 bases in the junction not matched to a gene.

Summary of the overall study and its limitations: After ivuxolimab, more expanded clones were found on average in CD8+ T cells than in CD4+ T cells. At doses of 0.1 to 3.0 mg/kg, clonal expansion of both CD4+ and CD8+ blood T cells was observed from baseline to week 6. The antigen specificity of the clonally expanded peripheral T cells was not determined. Low levels of normalized T-cell clonal expansion were also seen in some nonresponding patients. In partial responders in the 0.1-3.0 mg/kg groups, normalized peripheral clonal expansion was found to be among the lowest, especially among CD8+ T cells.

With respect to this clone: The clone's antigen remains unknown. No much larger clone is present one base from it, and per-base qualities are unavailable.

To sequence the TCRbeta CDR3 region, genomic DNA was isolated from the sorted cells. TCRbeta CDR3 regions were sequenced using the immunoSEQ Assay. TCRdb obtained this table from immuneACCESS and retained in-frame rearrangements with V and J assigned. These tables miss some clones; where compared with another copy, unresolved V genes account for less than half of the shortfall, and the remainder is unexplained. The sample includes about 81,000 clones, with more than 70% observed a single time. The leading ten clones occupy about 0.45% of the sample. The sequence derives from an adult with an advanced solid tumor such as melanoma, head and neck, liver or kidney cancer. Source: CD4+ or CD8+ T cells sorted from blood, taken in a trial of the OX40 agonist ivuxolimab. This receptor chain uses TRBV19 and TRBJ1-1; TRBD1 lines up with 7 middle nucleotides. The sequenced DNA: TGTGCCAGCCTAGGGACAGAACGGTCTTCTATGAACACTGAAGCTTTCTTT. Translated, it gives CASLGTERSSMNTEAFF. The CDR3 plus the reference TRBV19 and TRBJ1-1 genes for the other parts give the full variable domain: DGGITQSPKYLFRKEGQNVTLSCEQNLNHDAMYWYRQDPGQGLRLIYYSQIVNDFQKGDIAEGYSVSREKKESFPLTVTSAQKNPTAFYLCASLGTERSSMNTEAFFGQGTRLTVV.